These 16 T cell receptor beta chains came from one sample sequenced in a study of cytomegalovirus exposure and HLA in healthy donors. Both 60 Vbeta primers and 13 Jbeta primers went into the PCR. The data were produced by immunoSEQ multiplex PCR, yet TCRdb's version contains in-frame clones alone and is incomplete. The sample gives 100,000 or so clones, under 85% of which show up once; 1.5% to 2% is in the top ten. Sequenced input: PBMCs. These receptors were collected from a woman aged 40 to 55 in good health and CMV-seronegative.

V gene TRBV27 combines with J gene TRBJ1-2; weak D call: TRBD1 (6 bases). V dropped 6 bases and J dropped 8 bases, with 22 bases sitting between them. The germline V gene has CDR1 MNHEY and CDR2 SMNVEV (reference sequence). The CDR3 length is 15 residues. CDR3 amino acids: CASSHGDTGSSGYTF. The CDR3 DNA reads as TGTGCCAGCAGCCACGGGGACACCGGTTCGTCGGGCTACACCTTC.

The chain links TRBV7-2 to TRBJ2-1; 9 bases fit TRBD2. This CDR3 comprises 15 residues. The J segment lost 5 bases and the V segment lost 3 bases, leaving 5 bases of the junction unmatched. Germline values: CDR1 SGHTA, CDR2 FQGNSA. The CDR3 bases are TGTGCCAGCAGCTTTATAAGCGGGGGGCACAATGAGCAGTTCTTC. Amino acid sequence: CASSFISGGHNEQFF.

The sample holds a few counts of this clone. CDR3: CASSYSNGEYEQYF. In DNA form, the CDR3 reads TGTGCCAGCAGTTACTCGAACGGGGAGTACGAGCAGTACTTC. V and J are TRBV6-5 and TRBJ2-7; perhaps TRBD2 as D (5 bases). The CDR3 extends over 14 amino acids. Germline V gene lookup returns CDR1 MNHEY and CDR2 SVGAGI. V dropped 0 bases and J dropped 4 bases, with 10 bases sitting between them.

The chain couples TRBV25-1 to TRBJ2-1; the D is unclear. CDR1 and CDR2 from the germline V gene are MGHDK and SYGVNS. There are 12 residues in the CDR3. The V and J ends lost 5 bases and 6 bases respectively, with 8 bases between them. The CDR3 nucleotides are TGTGCCAGCAGTCCGGAGAGCAATGAGCAGTTCTTC. Its translation: CASSPESNEQFF.

The chain joins TRBV5-3 to TRBJ1-2; possibly TRBD1 for D (5 bases). TRBV5-3 is an ORF for which the function is uncertain. Trimming took 1 base from V and 3 from J, leaving 13 bases between them. The CDR3 runs to 15 residues. As DNA, the CDR3 is TGTGCCAGAAGCTTGAACCACAGGTACGACTATGGCTACACCTTC. It translates to CARSLNHRYDYGYTF.

The genes are TRBV29-1 and TRBJ2-5, with 8 bases fitting TRBD1. Germline CDR1 reads SQVTM; CDR2 reads ANQGSEA. V lost 3 bases to trimming and J lost 4 bases; unmatched junction nucleotides: 4. This CDR3 has 13 residues. The CDR3 spells CSVDPGGVETQYF. CDR3 nucleotide sequence: TGCAGCGTTGACCCAGGGGGCGTAGAGACCCAGTACTTC. The entire variable domain, with the rest obtained from reference TRBV29-1 and TRBJ2-5, is as follows: SAVISQKPSRDICQRGTSLTIQCQVDSQVTMMFWYRQQPGQSLTLIATANQGSEATYESGFVIDKFPISRPNLTFSTLTVSNMSPEDSSIYLCSVDPGGVETQYFGPGTRLLVL.

The CDR3 DNA sequence: TGTGCCAGCAGCGTAGCCCAACTAGCGGGGGGGTCGCGGCAGTTCTTC. It translates to CASSVAQLAGGSRQFF. The rearrangement joins TRBV9 to TRBJ2-1; TRBD2 agrees at 13 bases. Trimming removed 0 bases from V and 12 bases from J; junction bases left unmatched: 9. CDR3 size: 16 residues. Per germline, CDR1 SGDLS and CDR2 YYNGEE.

The rearrangement links TRBV27 to TRBJ1-5, with D hard to call. V was pared by 2 bases and J by 7 bases, with 9 bases between. Per germline, CDR1 MNHEY and CDR2 SMNVEV (reference sequence). The CDR3 loop spans 13 amino acids. CDR3: CASSLGPSQPQHF. The CDR3 nucleotides are TGTGCCAGCAGTTTAGGGCCCAGCCAGCCCCAGCATTTT.

The chain recombines TRBV7-9 with TRBJ1-2; 10 bases line up with TRBD1. The CDR3 is made up of 14 amino acids. CDR1 and CDR2 from the germline V gene are SEHNR and FQNEAQ (reference sequence). The ends lost 5 bases at V and 3 bases at J; junction bases unmatched: 3. This CDR3 reads CASSTDRGDYGYTF. The CDR3 DNA reads TGTGCCAGCAGCACGGACAGGGGGGACTATGGCTACACCTTC.

The chain uses TRBV2 and TRBJ2-5; weak D call: TRBD2 (6 bases). The DNA end is a closer match to TRBJ2-7, so the J assignment may be wrong. In germline, CDR1 is SNHLY, CDR2 FYNNEI. CDR3 length: 15 amino acids. The CDR3 coding sequence is TGTGCCAGCAGAAAGATACTAGCTGACGCCTACGAGCAGTACTTC. This encodes CASRKILADAYEQYF.

This chain links TRBV7-2 with TRBJ2-1; 10 nucleotides agree with TRBD2. Germline lookup yields CDR1 SGHTA and CDR2 FQGNSA. J was trimmed by 2 bases and V by 1 base; bases with no gene match: 2. This CDR3 is built from 16 residues. The CDR3 here is CASSLELAGTYNEQFF. CDR3 bases: TGTGCCAGCAGCTTAGAACTAGCGGGGACCTACAATGAGCAGTTCTTC.

The chain recombines TRBV7-9 with TRBJ2-7; the match to TRBD1 covers 7 bases. V lost 5 bases and J lost 2; bases outside the gene matches: 6. This CDR3 region has 14 residues. Looked up from germline, CDR1 is SEHNR and CDR2 is FQNEAQ (reference sequence). In DNA form, the CDR3 reads TGTGCCAGCAGCCGGCCTGGGACAGCCTACGAGCAGTACTTC. This codes for CASSRPGTAYEQYF. The whole variable domain, filled in from reference TRBV7-9 and TRBJ2-7, reads DTGVSQNPRHKITKRGQNVTFRCDPISEHNRLYWYRQTLGQGPEFLTYFQNEAQLEKSRLLSDRFSAERPKGSFSTLEIQRTEQGDSAMYLCASSRPGTAYEQYFGPGTRLTVT.

The chain couples TRBV27 to TRBJ2-7; 8 bases match TRBD1. The V gene end was trimmed by 6 bases and the J gene end by 3 bases; junction bases not matched to a gene: 16. CDR3 length equals 17 residues. CDR1 MNHEY and CDR2 SMNVEV come from the germline V gene (reference sequence). The CDR3 sequence is CASRRSLDRGTFYEQYF. In DNA form, the CDR3 reads TGTGCCAGCAGGCGGAGCCTCGACAGGGGCACGTTCTACGAGCAGTACTTC.

In regard to this clone: One end of the junction is discordant with germline, which a read error may explain. This sample includes further DNA sequences coding for the same CDR3. The V and J genes are TRBV5-1 and TRBJ2-1; possibly TRBD2 for D (6 bases). This CDR3 comprises 14 residues. The germline V gene has CDR1 SGHRS and CDR2 YFSETQ. The CDR3 DNA is TGTGCCAGCAGCTTCCCGGGAGTGGAGAATGAGCAGTTCTTC. This sequence encodes CASSFPGVENEQFF.

This chain links TRBV2 with TRBJ2-3; 10 bases match TRBD2. This CDR3 has 17 residues. V trimming: 5 bases; J trimming: 4 bases; junction bases outside the gene matches: 12. Germline CDR1 and CDR2: SNHLY and FYNNEI. This CDR3 is CASSPRRLAGWSDTQYF. The CDR3 nucleotides are TGTGCCAGCAGTCCCAGACGACTAGCGGGTTGGTCAGATACGCAGTATTTT.

The V gene is TRBV28, the J gene TRBJ1-1; possibly TRBD1 for D (6 bases). The V end lost 4 bases, the J end lost 0 bases, and 12 bases lay between the germline ends. The germline V gene has CDR1 MDHEN and CDR2 SYDVKM. The CDR3 length is 15 residues. CDR3 amino acids: CASSWPGAMNTEAFF. The CDR3 coding sequence is TGTGCCAGCAGTTGGCCAGGGGCGATGAACACTGAAGCTTTCTTT.